This T cell receptor beta chain was identified in a study of blood T cell repertoires in COVID-19. For the study at large: Samples of COVID-19 (acute and convalescent) were obtained from the United States, Italy and Spain. The cDNA or gDNA used as material had been derived from T cells, B-cell-depleted T cells, or PBMCs.

The CDR3 extends over 14 amino acids. V gave up 5 bases and J gave up 6 bases, with 13 bases separating them. CDR1 and CDR2 (germline): SNHLY, FYNNEI. As processed by the authors: How many nucleated cells were present was estimated from reference gene primer amplification. Sequenced by immunoSEQ multiplex PCR; TCRdb stores in-frame clones only, minus some. From that table come the V and J calls and clone size; the DNA was used to work out D and trimming. Seen here are roughly 180,000 clones, 85% to 90% observed once, and the top ten hold more than 0.75%. The chain has TRBV2 and TRBJ1-4, with a possible D match to TRBD1 (5 bases). Sequencing was carried out using peripheral blood. The TCR comes from a man between 18 and 35 years old with acute or convalescent COVID-19. DNA for the CDR3: TGTGCCAGCAGTAATCAGGGAATACATGAAAAACTGTTTTTT. Residues: CASSNQGIHEKLFF.